A single sample is the source of the 22 T cell receptor beta chains below, sequenced in a study of T cells in Graves' hyperthyroidism and ophthalmopathy. The source material, RNA transcripts, was used to amplify TCR beta CDR3 regions. A set of HTBI primers served as the primers for a first-round RT-PCR of the TCR CDR3. One entry per CDR3 protein results from TCRdb running MiXCR on the multiplex PCR reads. Here the sample spans about 610,000 distinct CDR3 sequences, about a sixth being singletons. Sequencing was done on a sample of blood. The receptor source for this set is a woman aged 35 to 49 with Graves' ophthalmopathy.

This clonotype was detected ten times or more. The rearrangement links TRBV10-2 to TRBJ2-1; D unclear. Germline CDR1 reads WSHSY; CDR2 reads SAAADI. Trimming left V 4 bases short and J 5 bases short, with 12 bases between. There are 14 residues in the CDR3. CDR3 region: CASSGRLTHNEQFF. The CDR3 DNA reads TGCGCCAGCAGTGGTAGACTTACGCACAATGAGCAGTTCTTC.

The rearrangement uses TRBV9 and TRBJ2-2, with D possibly being TRBD1 (6 bases). The V end was cut by 5 bases, the J end by 0 bases, with 11 bases between. Looked up from germline, CDR1 is SGDLS and CDR2 is YYNGEE. The CDR3 runs 15 residues. CDR3 region: CASRPGQPNTGELFF. CDR3 sequence (DNA): TGTGCCAGCAGACCCGGACAGCCGAACACCGGGGAGCTGTTTTTT.

The CDR3 loop is CASSLGGDRVEQFF. The CDR3 DNA sequence: TGCGCCAGCAGCTTGGGAGGTGATAGGGTTGAGCAGTTCTTC. The genes are TRBV5-1 and TRBJ2-1; no firm D call. Germline V lookup: CDR1 SGHRS, CDR2 YFSETQ. Trimming shortened V by 0 bases and J by 9 bases, and 13 bases separated the two germline ends. The CDR3 length is 14 residues.

The rearrangement uses TRBV29-1 and TRBJ2-7; D unresolved. The CDR3 is 11 residues long. Germline V lookup: CDR1 SQVTM, CDR2 ANQGSEA. CDR3 amino acids: CNGEVCDEQYF. In DNA, the CDR3 is TGCAACGGCGAAGTCTGCGACGAGCAGTACTTC.

The chain recombines TRBV20-1 with TRBJ1-3, with TRBD1 matching 10 bases. CDR1 is DFQATT, CDR2 SNEGSKA, per germline (reference sequence). The CDR3 runs to 15 residues. The ends lost 3 bases at V and 2 bases at J; junction bases unmatched: 4. The CDR3 nucleotides read TGCAGTGCTAGTACCGGGACAGGGGCTGGAAACACCATATATTTT. This codes for CSASTGTGAGNTIYF.

The gene calls are TRBV19 and TRBJ2-1; D may be TRBD1 (6 bases). Trimming took off 2 bases at V and 9 bases at J, with 20 bases between the two ends. In germline, CDR1 is LNHDA, CDR2 SQIVND (reference sequence). There are 16 residues in the CDR3. The CDR3 sequence is CASSIWTVQGSGEQFF. The CDR3 DNA follows: TGTGCCAGTAGTATATGGACAGTTCAAGGATCGGGTGAGCAGTTCTTC.

The V and J genes are TRBV5-6 and TRBJ2-3, with D unresolved. Germline V gives CDR1 SGHDT, CDR2 YYEEEE. The length of the CDR3 is 14 residues. V shed 5 bases and J shed 5 bases, with 15 bases lying between them. The CDR3 coding sequence is TGTGCCAGCAGTTCCACGGATGGGAAAGATACGCAGTATTTT. Translating gives CASSSTDGKDTQYF.

The rearrangement uses TRBV28 and TRBJ2-7, with 13 bases lining up with TRBD2. Trimming took 8 bases from V and 6 from J; bases not matched to a gene: 1. The CDR3 spans 12 residues. Germline CDR1 MDHEN, CDR2 SYDVKM. CDR3 sequence reads: CASRTSGSEQYF. The CDR3 DNA reads as TGTGCCAGCCGGACTAGCGGGAGCGAGCAGTACTTC.

This clonotype has at least ten counts. This chain joins TRBV6-1 and TRBJ2-2; 7 nucleotides agree with TRBD1. The CDR3 loop spans 16 amino acids. J gave up 6 bases and V 1 base, and 8 bases lay outside the gene matches. CDR1 MNHNS and CDR2 SASEGT come from the germline V gene. The DNA for the CDR3 is TGTGCCAGCAGTGAAGTAACAGGGGACGGATCCGGGGAGCTGTTTTTT. Its translation is CASSEVTGDGSGELFF.

This clonotype appeared many times. The chain joins TRBV28 to TRBJ2-7; the match to TRBD2 covers 7 bases. The junction had 4 bases not matched to a gene; V was cut back by 8 bases and J by 6 bases. CDR1 MDHEN and CDR2 SYDVKM come from the germline V gene. The CDR3 runs to 11 residues. The CDR3, as DNA: TGTGCCAGCGCCAGGGAGGGCGAGCAGTACTTC. Protein: CASAREGEQYF.

The sample holds many counts of this clonotype. The CDR3, as DNA: TGTGCCAGCAGTTCCGGGACTAGCGTCACAGATACGCAGTATTTT. Encoded protein: CASSSGTSVTDTQYF. The J gene is TRBJ2-3, the V gene TRBV6-1; the match to TRBD2 covers 10 bases. From germline, CDR1 is MNHNS and CDR2 SASEGT. Trimming cost V 5 bases and J 2 bases; bases outside gene matches: 4. The CDR3 loop spans 15 amino acids.

The V gene is TRBV12-3 or TRBV12-4, the J gene TRBJ2-1, with D possibly matching TRBD2 (5 bases). The germline V and J ends were trimmed by 7 bases and 9 bases, with 10 bases remaining between them. This CDR3 comprises 11 residues. CDR3 amino acids: CASKGRSEQFF. For the CDR3, the DNA is TGTGCCAGCAAAGGGAGAAGTGAGCAGTTCTTC.

This clonotype was seen more than once but under ten times. V is TRBV20-1 and J is TRBJ1-1, with a tentative D call TRBD1 (6 bases). Trimming took 6 bases from V and 2 from J, leaving 22 bases between them. Germline V CDR1 and CDR2: DFQATT, SNEGSKA (reference sequence). This CDR3 has 16 residues. The CDR3 spells CSASWGQRGVNTEAFF. The DNA for the CDR3 is TGCAGTGCGAGTTGGGGCCAAAGGGGGGTTAACACTGAAGCTTTCTTT.

This clonotype was detected ten times or more. The CDR3 DNA is TGTGCCAGCAGCCTCGCGGGGCCGGCCTACGAGCAGTACTTC. It translates to CASSLAGPAYEQYF. The chain carries TRBV3-1 and TRBJ2-7, with a tentative D call TRBD2 (6 bases). The germline CDR1 and CDR2 sequences are LGHDT and YNNKEL (reference sequence). CDR3 size: 14 residues. Trimming removed 4 bases from V and 2 bases from J, with 12 bases in between.

This clonotype was observed at least ten times. V and J are TRBV10-2 and TRBJ2-5; 9 bases map to TRBD2. Germline V gives CDR1 WSHSY, CDR2 SAAADI. CDR3 length: 17 amino acids. The V gene end was trimmed by 3 bases and the J gene end by 5 bases; junction bases not matched to a gene: 13. In DNA form, the CDR3 reads TGCGCCAGCAGTGACCGACGACTAGCGGCGTCGGGGGAGACCCAGTACTTC. It specifies CASSDRRLAASGETQYF.

This clonotype was observed many times. The rearrangement links TRBV20-1 to TRBJ2-7, with 8 bases that match TRBD2. J lost 1 base, V lost 5 bases, and 4 bases had no gene match. Germline V CDR1 and CDR2: DFQATT, SNEGSKA (reference sequence). There are 13 residues in the CDR3. This CDR3 is CSAFSGNSYEQYF. The DNA for the CDR3 is TGCAGTGCTTTTAGCGGGAATTCCTACGAGCAGTACTTC.

This clonotype has a handful of counts. The V call is TRBV12-3 or TRBV12-4, the J call TRBJ2-1; D is uncertain. CDR3 length: 12 amino acids. The germline V and J ends were trimmed by 0 bases and 8 bases, with 5 bases remaining between them. CDR3 sequence reads: CASSLAAHEQFF. The CDR3 DNA follows: TGTGCCAGCAGTTTAGCTGCCCATGAGCAGTTCTTC.

At least ten counts were recorded for this clonotype. The chain couples TRBV13 to TRBJ2-7, with D tentatively TRBD2 (6 bases). This CDR3 has 14 residues. The V end lost 5 bases, the J end lost 0 bases, and 11 bases lay between the germline ends. CDR1 and CDR2 from the germline V gene are PRHDT and FYEKMQ (reference sequence). For the CDR3, the DNA is TGTGCCAGCAGCGCGGGGTTGATCTCCTACGAGCAGTACTTC. As protein: CASSAGLISYEQYF.

This rearrangement joins TRBV20-1 to TRBJ1-2, with a possible D match to TRBD1 (5 bases). The CDR3 loop spans 12 amino acids. Germline V gives CDR1 DFQATT, CDR2 SNEGSKA (reference sequence). V was pared by 5 bases and J by 6 bases, with 13 bases between. CDR3 sequence (DNA): TGCAGTGCTTCTCAGGGCATCAATGGCTACACCTTC. This gives the protein CSASQGINGYTF.

This clonotype showed up just a few times. V is TRBV5-1 and J is TRBJ2-1; TRBD1 matches at 9 bases. The V and J ends lost 4 bases and 8 bases, in that order; junction bases with no gene match: 4. This CDR3 region has 13 residues. Germline V CDR1 and CDR2: SGHRS, YFSETQ. The CDR3 coding sequence is TGCGCCAGCAGCCGGGACAGGGTTTATGAGCAGTTCTTC. Its protein product is CASSRDRVYEQFF. The variable domain in full, completed from reference TRBV5-1 and TRBJ2-1, reads KAGVTQTPRYLIKTRGQQVTLSCSPISGHRSVSWYQQTPGQGLQFLFEYFSETQRNKGNFPGRFSGRQFSNSRSEMNVSTLELGDSALYLCASSRDRVYEQFFGPGTRLTVL.

This chain uses TRBV25-1 with TRBJ2-5, with D unresolved. The V and J ends lost 8 bases and 1 base respectively, with 11 bases between them. This CDR3 comprises 13 residues. Germline lookup yields CDR1 MGHDK and CDR2 SYGVNS. The CDR3: CASGFGPQETQYF. The CDR3 coding sequence is TGTGCCAGCGGGTTCGGCCCCCAAGAGACCCAGTACTTC.

Notes on this clonotype: Just one base apart from a much larger clone, this may be a read error. This chain joins TRBV30 and TRBJ1-1; D perhaps matches TRBD1 (5 bases). Germline V CDR1 and CDR2: GTSNPN, SVGIG (reference sequence). This CDR3 has 12 residues. V was clipped by 3 bases and J by 11 bases, with 16 bases between them. The CDR3 nucleotides are TGTGCCTGGAGGGCAGTCGCAGGGAGCGCTTTCTTT. Translated, it gives CAWRAVAGSAFF. Filled out from reference TRBV30 and TRBJ1-1, the complete variable domain reads SQTIHQWPATLVQPVGSPLSLECTVEGTSNPNLYWYRQAAGRGLQLLFYSVGIGQISSEVPQNLSASRPQDRQFILSSKKLLLSDSGFYLCAWRAVAGSAFFGQGTRLTVV.